The present T cell receptor (beta chain) was sequenced within a study of control samples from healthy donors and cancer patients. The table came from immunoSEQ multiplex PCR; TCRdb's copy has only in-frame clones and leaves some out. The sample totals some 190,000 clones; its top ten clones hold roughly 2.2%. This CDR3 region has 13 residues. Germline trimming cut 6 bases from V and 4 bases from J; bases unmatched to any gene: 5. V gene TRBV12-3 or TRBV12-4 combines with J gene TRBJ1-2; TRBD1 agrees at 7 bases. The receptor's source is a woman between 25 and 40 years old in good health. Specimen: blood. The DNA of the CDR3 is TGTGCCAGCAGGGACAGGCAGGGCTATGGCTACACCTTC. This translates into CASRDRQGYGYTF.